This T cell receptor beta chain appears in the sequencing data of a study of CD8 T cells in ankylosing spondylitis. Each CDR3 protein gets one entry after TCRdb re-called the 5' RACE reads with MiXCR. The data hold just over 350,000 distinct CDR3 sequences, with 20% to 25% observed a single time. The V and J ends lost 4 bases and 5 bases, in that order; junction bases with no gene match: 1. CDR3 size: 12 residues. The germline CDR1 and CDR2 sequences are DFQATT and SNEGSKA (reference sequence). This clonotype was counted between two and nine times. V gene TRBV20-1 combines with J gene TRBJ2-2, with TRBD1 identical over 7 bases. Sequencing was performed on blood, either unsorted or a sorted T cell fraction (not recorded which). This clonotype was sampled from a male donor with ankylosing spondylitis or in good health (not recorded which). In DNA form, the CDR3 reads TGCAGTGCTACGGGACAGACCGGGGAGCTGTTTTTT. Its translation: CSATGQTGELFF.